A single sample gave rise to the 23 T cell receptor beta chains below, sequenced in a study of T cells in Graves' hyperthyroidism and ophthalmopathy. Amplified TCR beta CDR3 regions derived from RNA transcripts. First-round RT-PCR with HTBI primers amplified the TCR CDR3 region. Using its own MiXCR run on the multiplex PCR reads, TCRdb lists one record per CDR3 protein. The repertoire holds approximately 330,000 distinct CDR3 sequences, with about 18% as singletons. Sequencing input: blood. Receptors were obtained from a woman between 45 and 60 years old with Graves' hyperthyroidism.

This clonotype was counted between two and nine times. The chain couples TRBV11-2 to TRBJ2-1; 11 nucleotides agree with TRBD2. There are 16 residues in the CDR3. CDR1 and CDR2 from the germline V gene are SGHAT and FQNNGV. J gave up 4 bases and V 6 bases, and 8 bases lay outside the gene matches. DNA for the CDR3: TGTGCCAGCAGATCTATAGCGGGAGGGCGGTACAATGAGCAGTTCTTC. This encodes CASRSIAGGRYNEQFF.

The J gene is TRBJ2-1, the V gene TRBV20-1, with 8 bases identical to TRBD2. Germline loops: CDR1 DFQATT, CDR2 SNEGSKA (reference sequence). The V gene end was trimmed by 0 bases and the J gene end by 7 bases; junction bases not matched to a gene: 11. This CDR3 comprises 16 residues. Here the CDR3 DNA reads TGCAGTGCTAGAGAGGGGAGCGGGGGCCCGTCTAATGAGCAGTTCTTC. Its protein product is CSAREGSGGPSNEQFF.

Only a few counts were recorded for this clonotype. V usage is TRBV5-1 and J usage is TRBJ2-1; 7 bases are a match to TRBD2. The V gene end was trimmed by 1 base and the J gene end by 12 bases; junction bases not matched to a gene: 10. Per the germline V gene, CDR1 is SGHRS and CDR2 is YFSETQ. The length of the CDR3 is 14 residues. CDR3 bases: TGCGCCAGCAGCTTGACTAGCGCGGATTCTGGGCAGTTCTTC. Protein: CASSLTSADSGQFF.

This clonotype has ten or more counts. The V call is TRBV3-1, the J call TRBJ1-4, with D unclear. Trimming removed 0 bases at V and 4 bases at J, with 9 bases between. The length of the CDR3 is 15 residues. CDR1 and CDR2 (germline): LGHDT, YNNKEL (reference sequence). The CDR3 spells CASSQDLGGNEKLFF. CDR3 nucleotide sequence: TGTGCCAGCAGCCAAGATCTCGGAGGTAATGAAAAACTGTTTTTT. The full variable domain, in which reference TRBV3-1 and TRBJ1-4 provide the parts outside the CDR3, is DTAVSQTPKYLVTQMGNDKSIKCEQNLGHDTMYWYKQDSKKFLKIMFSYNNKELIINETVPNRFSPKSPDKAHLNLHINSLELGDSAVYFCASSQDLGGNEKLFFGSGTQLSVL.

The V gene is TRBV20-1, the J gene TRBJ1-2; D is possibly TRBD1 (6 bases). There are 13 residues in the CDR3. Germline lookup yields CDR1 DFQATT and CDR2 SNEGSKA (reference sequence). The V end lost 3 bases, the J end lost 6 bases, and 14 bases lay between the germline ends. The DNA of the CDR3 is TGCAGTGCTAGGCCCCCCTCAGGGGATGGCTACACCTTC. It is translated as CSARPPSGDGYTF.

This rearrangement joins TRBV7-2 to TRBJ1-3; perhaps TRBD1 as D (6 bases). CDR1 and CDR2 (germline): SGHTA, FQGNSA. The length of the CDR3 is 17 residues. Trimming pared 5 bases from V and 0 bases from J, leaving 17 bases between. The chain's CDR3 is CASSPHTGPNSGNTIYF. In DNA form, the CDR3 reads TGTGCCAGCAGCCCACATACAGGGCCCAACTCTGGAAACACCATATATTTT.

The V call is TRBV2, the J call TRBJ2-5; 7 bases agree with TRBD2. This CDR3 contains 13 residues. Unmatched junction bases numbered 1, after V lost 5 bases and J lost 1 base. CDR1 is SNHLY, CDR2 FYNNEI, per germline. The CDR3 DNA follows: TGTGCCAGCAGTCGGGGGGTCCAAGAGACCCAGTACTTC. Translated, it gives CASSRGVQETQYF.

There are many counts of this clonotype. The chain links TRBV12-3 or TRBV12-4 to TRBJ1-5; 10 bases agree with TRBD1. V trimming: 3 bases; J trimming: 6 bases; junction bases outside the gene matches: 8. The CDR3 length is 16 residues. The CDR3 DNA sequence: TGTGCCAGCAGTTTGGGGGACAGGGGCTCCCCTCAGCCCCAGCATTTT. Amino acids: CASSLGDRGSPQPQHF.

This chain joins TRBV5-6 and TRBJ2-2; D might be TRBD1 (8 bases). V dropped 3 bases and J dropped 10 bases, with 16 bases sitting between them. CDR1 SGHDT and CDR2 YYEEEE come from the germline V gene. The CDR3 runs to 14 residues. The CDR3 coding sequence is TGTGCCAGCAGCTACGGACAGGGAGGGGTGGAGCTGTTTTTT. It specifies CASSYGQGGVELFF.

In its sample, this clonotype was seen a few times. For the CDR3, the DNA is TGTGCCAGCAGCCCGCGGCCGGGGGCGGGTCAGCCCCAGCATTTT. Its protein product is CASSPRPGAGQPQHF. The genes are TRBV28 and TRBJ1-5; possible D gene TRBD1, 6 bases. V was pared by 6 bases and J by 6 bases, with 18 bases between. CDR3 length: 15 residues. Germline loops: CDR1 MDHEN, CDR2 SYDVKM.

This clonotype occurred many times. The V gene is TRBV2, the J gene TRBJ1-1, with 7 bases lining up with TRBD1. This CDR3 contains 11 residues. Unmatched junction bases numbered 2, after V lost 6 bases and J lost 7 bases. Looked up from germline, CDR1 is SNHLY and CDR2 is FYNNEI. The CDR3 DNA sequence: TGTGCCAGCAGGAGGGACAGTGAAGCTTTCTTT. Its protein is CASRRDSEAFF.

This clonotype has ten or more counts. V is TRBV20-1 and J is TRBJ1-4, with 7 nucleotides matching TRBD1. This CDR3 spans 15 amino acids. In germline, CDR1 is DFQATT, CDR2 SNEGSKA (reference sequence). The ends lost 0 bases at V and 6 bases at J; junction bases unmatched: 7. CDR3 DNA sequence: TGCAGTGCTAGAGATTGGGGCAGGGGGGATGAAAAACTGTTTTTT. Its protein product is CSARDWGRGDEKLFF.

This clonotype was detected only once. A read error may account for a junction end that differs from germline. This sequence joins TRBV5-1 and TRBJ1-5; weak D call: TRBD1 (6 bases). The CDR3 covers 15 residues. Looked up from germline, CDR1 is SGHRS and CDR2 is YFSETQ. The CDR3 DNA is TGCGCCCGCAGCCCCTCGGGAGGGAACAGGGAGCCCCAGCATTTT. This translates into CARSPSGGNREPQHF.

This chain connects TRBV15 to TRBJ2-7, with 8 bases matching TRBD1. V was clipped by 1 base and J by 5 bases; unmatched bases: 7. The CDR3 spans 15 residues. The germline gives CDR1 LNHNV, CDR2 YYDKDF (reference sequence). CDR3 protein: CATSRADRVSNEQYF. The CDR3 nucleotides are TGTGCCACCAGCAGAGCGGACAGGGTCTCTAACGAGCAGTACTTC.

This clonotype was counted between two and nine times. The chain has TRBV28 and TRBJ1-1; D is uncertain. The germline V gene has CDR1 MDHEN and CDR2 SYDVKM. This CDR3 region has 17 residues. The V end lost 4 bases, the J end lost 0 bases, and 18 bases lay between the germline ends. The CDR3 here is CASSSTLVEALNTEAFF. DNA for the CDR3: TGTGCCAGCAGTTCAACATTAGTGGAGGCCCTGAACACTGAAGCTTTCTTT. The full variable domain, with the rest looked up from reference TRBV28 and TRBJ1-1, is DVKVTQSSRYLVKRTGEKVFLECVQDMDHENMFWYRQDPGLGLRLIYFSYDVKMKEKGDIPEGYSVSREKKERFSLILESASTNQTSMYLCASSSTLVEALNTEAFFGQGTRLTVV.

This clonotype was counted ten times or more. The chain carries TRBV11-2 and TRBJ2-5; TRBD2 might be the D (6 bases). V was cut by 0 bases and J by 5 bases, with 13 bases left in between. Germline V gene lookup returns CDR1 SGHAT and CDR2 FQNNGV. This CDR3 comprises 15 residues. The CDR3 DNA reads TGTGCCAGCAGCTTAGATCGGACGGGAGCGGAGACCCAGTACTTC. It encodes CASSLDRTGAETQYF.

The CDR3 DNA follows: TGTGCCAGCAGCTTAGCGGTCCACCCGACCACTGAAGCTTTCTTT. Its protein product is CASSLAVHPTTEAFF. The chain uses TRBV7-9 and TRBJ1-1; D not resolved. The CDR3 is 15 amino acids. The germline V gene encodes CDR1 SEHNR and CDR2 FQNEAQ (reference sequence). V was clipped by 0 bases and J by 4 bases, with 12 bases between them.

This clonotype was counted at least ten times. V gene TRBV5-1 combines with J gene TRBJ2-1; TRBD2 matches at 9 bases. V dropped 0 bases and J dropped 6; count of bases not matched to a gene: 4. There are 15 residues in the CDR3. Germline assignment: CDR1 SGHRS and CDR2 YFSETQ. The CDR3, as DNA: TGCGCCAGCAGCTTGGTGGCGGGAGGGCGCAATGAGCAGTTCTTC. Translating it yields CASSLVAGGRNEQFF.

In this sample, this clonotype turned up a few times. The rearrangement joins TRBV6-1 to TRBJ2-3; D might be TRBD1 (6 bases). CDR1 and CDR2 from the germline V gene are MNHNS and SASEGT. There are 12 residues in the CDR3. V lost 8 bases to trimming and J lost 6 bases, with 12 bases between them. The CDR3 DNA reads TGTGCCAGCGGAAATAGGGGGGATACGCAGTATTTT. Translated, it gives CASGNRGDTQYF.

This clonotype has a handful of counts. The V call is TRBV27, the J call TRBJ1-2; D is unclear. CDR1 MNHEY and CDR2 SMNVEV come from the germline V gene (reference sequence). The CDR3 length is 13 residues. V lost 7 bases and J 0 bases, leaving 9 bases between the germline ends. CDR3 DNA sequence: TGTGCCAGCACGGGCAATTCTAACTATGGCTACACCTTC. As protein: CASTGNSNYGYTF.

Ten or more counts support this clonotype. This chain connects TRBV5-1 to TRBJ2-1; 7 bases fit TRBD1. Germline assignment: CDR1 SGHRS and CDR2 YFSETQ. This CDR3 is built from 14 residues. Trimming took 0 bases from V and 4 from J; bases not matched to a gene: 1. The CDR3 sequence: CASSLAGQYNEQFF. The CDR3 DNA sequence: TGCGCCAGCAGCTTGGCGGGACAGTACAATGAGCAGTTCTTC.

The chain employs TRBV20-1 and TRBJ2-1, with 8 bases that match TRBD2. Germline values: CDR1 DFQATT, CDR2 SNEGSKA (reference sequence). J was trimmed by 0 bases and V by 3 bases; bases with no gene match: 7. The CDR3 sequence is 16 residues long. This chain's CDR3 is CSASELAASSYNEQFF. The CDR3 coding sequence is TGCAGTGCTAGCGAACTAGCGGCCAGCTCCTACAATGAGCAGTTCTTC.

Only a few counts were recorded for this clonotype. The genes are TRBV7-8 and TRBJ2-3; a weak D match, TRBD1 (5 bases). V lost 4 bases and J lost 0, with 11 bases in between. The CDR3 loop spans 15 amino acids. Germline assignment: CDR1 SGHVS and CDR2 FQNEAQ. The CDR3: CASSYQTVSTDTQYF. CDR3 nucleotides: TGTGCCAGCAGCTACCAGACAGTTAGCACAGATACGCAGTATTTT.